The present entry profiles one T cell receptor (beta chain) with its context. As yet, its antigen is unknown. Per germline, CDR1 SQVTM and CDR2 ANQGSEA. V was trimmed by 4 bases and J by 3 bases, leaving 12 bases between them. The CDR3 has 14 residues. TCRdb analysed the RT-PCR reads with MiXCR anew, one entry per CDR3 protein. The sample includes 400 to 650 distinct CDR3 sequences, roughly 80% seen only once; the top ten take 15% to 20%. This sample stems from a study of yellow fever vaccine responses in identical twins. Study-level points and caveats: A vaccine T cell response that seemed partly convergent and partly personalized was reported in twins.

The sequence was collected from a woman under 30 who received the yellow fever vaccine. The rearrangement joins TRBV29-1 to TRBJ2-2; D is unclear. The sequences come from T cells from blood (PBMCs), unsorted or a sorted subset (not recorded which), collected before or after yellow fever vaccination (not recorded which). The DNA for the CDR3 is TGCAGCGTTGTAGGTTCCCCCGACACCGGGGAGCTGTTTTTT. Translating it yields CSVVGSPDTGELFF.